These T cell receptor beta chains were read from a single sample in a study of response to subunit inactivated influenza vaccine. TCRdb re-called the RT-PCR reads through MiXCR, storing one row per CDR3 protein. The table shows about 780,000 distinct CDR3 sequences, with around 20% occurring only once. Here the sequenced sample was PBMCs from blood, taken 4 to 6 days after vaccination. The receptor set was obtained from a man aged 50 to 60 who received an inactivated influenza vaccine. CDR3s include the opening cysteine and the closing phenylalanine or tryptophan. The D gene is left open where the match is weak. Not all rows give a size; the values are once, few, many and, for expanded clones, a class.

clone size: -
V gene: TRBV7-2
J gene: TRBJ2-1
D gene: -
CDR3 DNA: TGTGCCAGCAGAAACAACAGGGGAGGGAATGAGCAGTTCTTC
CDR3 protein: CASRNNRGGNEQFF

clone size: -
V gene: TRBV20-1
J gene: TRBJ2-2
D gene: -
CDR3 DNA: TGCAGTGCTAGGGTGAACACCGGGGAGCTGTTTTTT
CDR3 protein: CSARVNTGELFF

clone size: -
V gene: TRBV10-3
J gene: TRBJ1-3
D gene: -
CDR3 DNA: TGTGCCATCAGTACCGGGGCGAGCTCTGGAAACACCATATATTTT
CDR3 protein: CAISTGASSGNTIYF

clone size: few
V gene: TRBV29-1
J gene: TRBJ1-5
D gene: -
CDR3 DNA: TGCAGCGTTGAATACGGAAAAAATCAGCCCCAGCATTTT
CDR3 protein: CSVEYGKNQPQHF

clone size: -
V gene: TRBV9
J gene: TRBJ2-7
D gene: TRBD1
CDR3 DNA: TGTGCCAGCAGTCGGACAGGCAACCATGCAGTAAACTTC
CDR3 protein: CASSRTGNHAVNF

clone size: -
V gene: TRBV28
J gene: TRBJ2-7
D gene: TRBD1
CDR3 DNA: TGTGCCAGCAACCGGGACAGGGAAAACTACGAGCAGTACTTC
CDR3 protein: CASNRDRENYEQYF

clone size: few
V gene: TRBV6-1
J gene: TRBJ2-3
D gene: -
CDR3 DNA: TGTGCCAGCAGGACACCCATCAGGGAACCAAGCACAGATACGCAGTATTTT
CDR3 protein: CASRTPIREPSTDTQYF

clone size: few
V gene: TRBV27
J gene: TRBJ1-6
D gene: -
CDR3 DNA: TGTGCCAGCGGCTTCTTGACGGATAATTCACCCCTCCACTTT
CDR3 protein: CASGFLTDNSPLHF

clone size: few
V gene: TRBV7-3
J gene: TRBJ1-1
D gene: TRBD1
CDR3 DNA: TGTGCCAGCAGCGGTATTCCGGGACAGGGGACTGAAGCTTTCTTT
CDR3 protein: CASSGIPGQGTEAFF

clone size: few
V gene: TRBV12-3/TRBV12-4
J gene: TRBJ1-2
D gene: -
CDR3 DNA: TGTGCCAGCAGTTTGGGGGGGGCATTTTATGGCTACACCTTC
CDR3 protein: CASSLGGAFYGYTF

clone size: -
V gene: TRBV12-3/TRBV12-4
J gene: TRBJ1-2
D gene: TRBD1
CDR3 DNA: TGTGCCAGCAGCTCGACAGGGAAGATTGGCTACACCTTC
CDR3 protein: CASSSTGKIGYTF

clone size: few
V gene: TRBV28
J gene: TRBJ2-7
D gene: TRBD1
CDR3 DNA: TGTGCCAGCAGTTACCCTCGGGACAGGGGTGCCTACGAGCAGTACTTC
CDR3 protein: CASSYPRDRGAYEQYF

clone size: many
V gene: TRBV7-2
J gene: TRBJ1-3
D gene: -
CDR3 DNA: TGTGCCAGCAGCGAAATAGCGACGGACAATAGAAACACCATATATTTT
CDR3 protein: CASSEIATDNRNTIYF

clone size: few
V gene: TRBV14
J gene: TRBJ1-4
D gene: -
CDR3 DNA: TGTGCCAGCAGCGGCCGGGACCCTCCCGATAAACTGTTTTTT
CDR3 protein: CASSGRDPPDKLFF

clone size: few
V gene: TRBV19
J gene: TRBJ1-6
D gene: -
CDR3 DNA: TGTGCCAGTAGTATTGAAGCAGGGCTTCGGTCACCCCTCCACTTT
CDR3 protein: CASSIEAGLRSPLHF

clone size: few
V gene: TRBV20-1
J gene: TRBJ1-1
D gene: -
CDR3 DNA: TGCAGTGCTGAGACAGGTCTAAGCACTGAAGCTTTCTTT
CDR3 protein: CSAETGLSTEAFF

clone size: many
V gene: TRBV20-1
J gene: TRBJ2-5
D gene: -
CDR3 DNA: TGCAGTGCCAAACTAGCTGCAAAGACCCAGTACTTC
CDR3 protein: CSAKLAAKTQYF

clone size: -
V gene: TRBV10-3
J gene: TRBJ1-3
D gene: TRBD1
CDR3 DNA: TGTGCCATCAAAACAGGGGACGGAAACACCATATATTTT
CDR3 protein: CAIKTGDGNTIYF

clone size: -
V gene: TRBV6-1
J gene: TRBJ2-7
D gene: -
CDR3 DNA: TGTGCCAGCAGTGAATACCACGGGACACGCTACGAGCAGTACTTC
CDR3 protein: CASSEYHGTRYEQYF

clone size: -
V gene: TRBV5-1
J gene: TRBJ2-1
D gene: TRBD2
CDR3 DNA: TGCGCCAGCAGCTTGGCGGCGGGAGGGCCTACCAATGAGCAGTTCTTC
CDR3 protein: CASSLAAGGPTNEQFF

clone size: few
V gene: TRBV20-1
J gene: TRBJ2-1
D gene: TRBD2
CDR3 DNA: TGCAGTGCTCGACTAGCGGGAGGAGGGTCCTACAATGAGCAGTTCTTC
CDR3 protein: CSARLAGGGSYNEQFF

clone size: few
V gene: TRBV7-9
J gene: TRBJ2-7
D gene: -
CDR3 DNA: TGTGCCAGCAGCGCCATAGGATTCAATTACGAGCAGTACTTC
CDR3 protein: CASSAIGFNYEQYF

clone size: few
V gene: TRBV29-1
J gene: TRBJ1-2
D gene: -
CDR3 DNA: TGCAGCGTTCGGAGTGGAAGCTACACCTTC
CDR3 protein: CSVRSGSYTF

clone size: many
V gene: TRBV20-1
J gene: TRBJ1-1
D gene: -
CDR3 DNA: TGCAGTGCTGCGGGCCCCAGGTCCACTGAAGCTTTCTTT
CDR3 protein: CSAAGPRSTEAFF

clone size: few
V gene: TRBV28
J gene: TRBJ2-1
D gene: -
CDR3 DNA: TGTGCCAGCAGCCACCAGGCGAGCTCCTACAATGAGCAGTTCTTC
CDR3 protein: CASSHQASSYNEQFF

clone size: few
V gene: TRBV6-1
J gene: TRBJ1-5
D gene: TRBD1
CDR3 DNA: TGTGCCAGCAGTGGACAGGGCCTCCTAATCGAGCCCCAGCATTTT
CDR3 protein: CASSGQGLLIEPQHF

clone size: -
V gene: TRBV5-1
J gene: TRBJ2-5
D gene: -
CDR3 DNA: TGCGCCAGCAGCTTGGCTGTACGTGGGACCCAGTACTTC
CDR3 protein: CASSLAVRGTQYF

clone size: -
V gene: TRBV11-2
J gene: TRBJ1-5
D gene: -
CDR3 DNA: TGTGCCAGCAGCTTAGAAGGCGGGGCTGGGCCCCAGCATTTT
CDR3 protein: CASSLEGGAGPQHF

clone size: many
V gene: TRBV10-3
J gene: TRBJ2-1
D gene: TRBD2
CDR3 DNA: TGTGCCATCAGTGGAGAAGTAGCGGGGAGCAATGAGCAGTTCTTC
CDR3 protein: CAISGEVAGSNEQFF

clone size: -
V gene: TRBV9
J gene: TRBJ2-1
D gene: -
CDR3 DNA: TGTGCCAGCAGCGCAGACCCCTACAATGAGCAGTTCTTC
CDR3 protein: CASSADPYNEQFF

clone size: few
V gene: TRBV20-1
J gene: TRBJ2-7
D gene: -
CDR3 DNA: TGCAGTGCTAGAGAAGGGAACTACGAGCAGTACTTC
CDR3 protein: CSAREGNYEQYF

clone size: few
V gene: TRBV15
J gene: TRBJ2-6
D gene: -
CDR3 DNA: TGTGCCACCAGCAGAGATGGGGACGGCTCTGGGGCCAACGTCCTGACTTTC
CDR3 protein: CATSRDGDGSGANVLTF

clone size: few
V gene: TRBV28
J gene: TRBJ2-5
D gene: TRBD2
CDR3 DNA: TGTGCCAGCAGGGAAAGCGGGACTAGCGGGAGGTTCGCCCAGTACTTC
CDR3 protein: CASRESGTSGRFAQYF

clone size: -
V gene: TRBV4-3
J gene: TRBJ1-1
D gene: TRBD1
CDR3 DNA: TGCGCCAGCAGCTGGGGACAGGGAATGAACACTGAAGCTTTCTTT
CDR3 protein: CASSWGQGMNTEAFF

clone size: few
V gene: TRBV6-2/TRBV6-3
J gene: TRBJ2-7
D gene: -
CDR3 DNA: TGTGCCAGCAAGCTGTCGGGAGCCTACGAGCAGTACTTC
CDR3 protein: CASKLSGAYEQYF